A single sample gave rise to the 16 T cell receptor beta chains below, sequenced in a study of T cells after posttransplantation cyclophosphamide. Busulfan-fludarabine conditioning, marrow transplant, and cyclophosphamide on days +3 and +4 were administered. The table came from immunoSEQ multiplex PCR; TCRdb's copy has only in-frame clones and leaves some out. The data show around 22,000 clones, 85% to 90% seen once. The sequencing used PBMCs, collected after allogeneic stem cell transplant with posttransplant cyclophosphamide. All receptors derive from a female patient in her 30s who received an allogeneic stem cell transplant from an unrelated donor, was CMV-positive, and had no GVHD. Some T cells may be graft donor cells.

The chain has TRBV28 and TRBJ1-2; the D is unclear. The length of the CDR3 is 13 residues. Germline values: CDR1 MDHEN, CDR2 SYDVKM. V was clipped by 3 bases and J by 4 bases, with 9 bases between them. This CDR3 reads CASSFDGGYGYTF. In nucleotides, the CDR3 is TGTGCCAGCAGTTTTGATGGAGGCTATGGCTACACCTTC.

This chain links TRBV7-9 with TRBJ2-5, with 7 positions matching TRBD2. The CDR3 has 13 amino acids. Germline loops: CDR1 SEHNR, CDR2 FQNEAQ (reference sequence). V shed 5 bases, J shed 4 bases, and the junction held 4 bases outside the gene matches. The CDR3 DNA reads TGTGCCAGCAGCGGGGGGGGAGGAGAGACCCAGTACTTC. Its translation is CASSGGGGETQYF.

Only one count was recorded for this clone. The rearrangement joins TRBV2 to TRBJ1-5; D gene unclear. The CDR3 length is 14 residues. Per germline, CDR1 SNHLY and CDR2 FYNNEI. V was cut by 2 bases and J by 4 bases, with 9 bases left in between. The chain's CDR3 is CASSENTVNQPQHF. In DNA, the CDR3 is TGTGCCAGCAGTGAAAATACAGTTAATCAGCCCCAGCATTTT.

The rearrangement links TRBV10-3 to TRBJ2-2; 9 nucleotides align to TRBD1. Germline V CDR1 and CDR2: ENHRY, SYGVKD. J gave up 2 bases and V 6 bases, and 7 bases lay outside the gene matches. The CDR3 loop spans 16 amino acids. CDR3 region: CAISLRDRVNTGELFF. The CDR3 DNA reads as TGTGCCATCAGCCTCCGGGACAGGGTTAACACCGGGGAGCTGTTTTTT.

This chain joins TRBV4-2 and TRBJ1-1, with 7 nucleotides matching TRBD1. Germline trimming cut 4 bases from V and 4 bases from J; bases unmatched to any gene: 3. CDR3 length equals 13 residues. Germline assignment: CDR1 LGHNA and CDR2 YNFKEQ. The CDR3 bases are TGTGCCAGCAGCCCCGGACAGGTCACTGAAGCTTTCTTT. This codes for CASSPGQVTEAFF.

This chain joins TRBV10-3 and TRBJ2-5; D uncertain. This CDR3 comprises 15 residues. The germline CDR1 and CDR2 sequences are ENHRY and SYGVKD. Deletions cut 10 bases from V and 1 base from J, with 19 bases between. The CDR3: CAKRSKTESQETQYF. CDR3 DNA sequence: TGTGCCAAACGTTCAAAAACAGAGAGCCAAGAGACCCAGTACTTC.

The chain joins TRBV10-3 to TRBJ2-5; D gene ambiguous. Germline CDR1 and CDR2: ENHRY and SYGVKD. The CDR3 is 13 amino acids. Trimming removed 3 bases from V and 2 bases from J, with 7 bases in between. The CDR3 coding sequence is TGTGCCATCAGTGACGGAGTACAAGAGACCCAGTACTTC. It encodes CAISDGVQETQYF.

The rearrangement uses TRBV5-1 and TRBJ2-3; D is perhaps TRBD2 (6 bases). CDR3 length equals 17 residues. The V end was cut by 0 bases, the J end by 5 bases, with 19 bases between. CDR1 and CDR2 (germline): SGHRS, YFSETQ. CDR3: CASSLDRRTKGGDTQYF. For the CDR3, the DNA is TGCGCCAGCAGCTTGGACCGGCGCACGAAGGGAGGAGATACGCAGTATTTT.

V usage is TRBV6-4 and J usage is TRBJ2-2; D possibly corresponds to TRBD1 (5 bases). The ends were cut back, 3 bases at V and 10 bases at J, with 24 bases in the middle. Germline V gene lookup returns CDR1 MRHNA and CDR2 SNTAGT. The CDR3 covers 17 residues. The CDR3 region is CASSEAPTGDTGSELFF. As DNA, the CDR3 is TGTGCCAGCAGTGAGGCGCCCACAGGAGACACCGGGTCGGAGCTGTTTTTT.

This clone has more than one count but fewer than ten. CDR3 nucleotide sequence: TGTGCCAGCAGCTCGTCGGTAAGGGGACTGGACACTGAAGCTTTCTTT. This translates into CASSSSVRGLDTEAFF. V gene TRBV7-9 combines with J gene TRBJ1-1; tentatively, D is TRBD1 (5 bases). Germline CDR1 reads SEHNR; CDR2 reads FQNEAQ (reference sequence). Trimming took 4 bases from V and 3 from J, leaving 18 bases between them. This CDR3 has 16 residues.

This clone is a singleton in its sample. V usage is TRBV6-1 and J usage is TRBJ2-7; 11 bases map to TRBD1. Trimming cost V 6 bases and J 2 bases; bases outside gene matches: 6. CDR1 and CDR2 (germline): MNHNS, SASEGT. The CDR3 is 15 residues long. For the CDR3, the DNA is TGTGCCAGCAGAGGACAGGGGGCGACGGCCTACGAGCAGTACTTC. This gives the protein CASRGQGATAYEQYF.

This chain connects TRBV27 to TRBJ2-3, with a possible D match to TRBD1 (6 bases). CDR3 length: 17 residues. Germline assignment: CDR1 MNHEY and CDR2 SMNVEV (reference sequence). Trimming left V 2 bases short and J 0 bases short, with 15 bases between. The CDR3 reads CASSLEQGWASTDTQYF. Written as DNA, the CDR3 is TGTGCCAGCAGTTTAGAACAGGGTTGGGCTAGCACAGATACGCAGTATTTT.

The V call is TRBV13, the J call TRBJ2-5, with no clear D. CDR1 PRHDT and CDR2 FYEKMQ come from the germline V gene (reference sequence). This CDR3 is built from 13 residues. Trimming cost V 0 bases and J 5 bases, with 7 bases left between them. Written as DNA, the CDR3 is TGTGCCAGCAGCTTAGGACTAACGGAGACCCAGTACTTC. Its protein is CASSLGLTETQYF. Full variable domain (missing parts from reference TRBV13 and TRBJ2-5): AAGVIQSPRHLIKEKRETATLKCYPIPRHDTVYWYQQGPGQDPQFLISFYEKMQSDKGSIPDRFSAQQFSDYHSELNMSSLELGDSALYFCASSLGLTETQYFGPGTRLLVL.

The genes are TRBV9 and TRBJ2-2; 9 bases align to TRBD2. The junction had 11 bases not matched to a gene; V was cut back by 5 bases and J by 0 bases. The CDR3 length is 18 residues. Germline CDR1 reads SGDLS; CDR2 reads YYNGEE. The CDR3 reads CASSDPAGGYPNTGELFF. In DNA form, the CDR3 reads TGTGCCAGCAGTGATCCCGCGGGGGGGTATCCGAACACCGGGGAGCTGTTTTTT. Looking up the rest from reference TRBV9 and TRBJ2-2 gives the full variable domain: DSGVTQTPKHLITATGQRVTLRCSPRSGDLSVYWYQQSLDQGLQFLIQYYNGEERAKGNILERFSAQQFPDLHSELNLSSLELGDSALYFCASSDPAGGYPNTGELFFGEGSRLTVL.

The chain couples TRBV18 to TRBJ1-2, with D possibly TRBD1 on 5 matching bases. Per germline, CDR1 KGHSH and CDR2 LQKENI. V dropped 4 bases and J dropped 5 bases, with 17 bases sitting between them. The CDR3 is 15 amino acids. CDR3 sequence reads: CASSRGDGGGYGYTF. CDR3 in DNA: TGTGCCAGCTCACGGGGGGACGGAGGCGGGTATGGCTACACCTTC.

The chain employs TRBV6-5 and TRBJ2-7, with D uncertain. The CDR3 has 13 amino acids. CDR1 MNHEY and CDR2 SVGAGI come from the germline V gene. V was clipped by 6 bases and J by 6 bases, with 15 bases between them. CDR3: CASSSSLLAEQYF. DNA for the CDR3: TGTGCCAGCAGCTCCAGTCTGTTGGCCGAGCAGTACTTC.